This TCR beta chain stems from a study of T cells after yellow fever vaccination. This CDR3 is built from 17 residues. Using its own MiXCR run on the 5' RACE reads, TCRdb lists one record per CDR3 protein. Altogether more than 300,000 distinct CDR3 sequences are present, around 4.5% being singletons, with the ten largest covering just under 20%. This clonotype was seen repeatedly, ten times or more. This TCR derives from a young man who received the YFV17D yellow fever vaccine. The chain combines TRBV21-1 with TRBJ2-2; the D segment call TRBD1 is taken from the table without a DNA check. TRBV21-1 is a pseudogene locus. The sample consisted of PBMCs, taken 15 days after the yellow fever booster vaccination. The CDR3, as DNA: TGTGCCAGCAGCAAACCCGGGGAGGATTCGACGTCCGGGGAGCTGTTTTTT. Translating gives CASSKPGEDSTSGELFF.